A selection of T cell receptor beta chains follows, all from one sample in a study of T-cell memory formation after mild COVID-19. TCRdb analysed the 5' RACE reads with MiXCR anew, one entry per CDR3 protein. Of 140,000 to 150,000 distinct CDR3 sequences listed, about 5.7% are singletons. Sequencing was carried out using PBMCs or a T cell subset sorted from them (not recorded which). The receptors here all came from an adult woman who had mild COVID-19 (a few samples of this study predate the infection). Cell type and time point are not known. Both conserved end residues are part of each CDR3. Fields, in order: J gene, V gene, CDR3 protein.

TRBJ2-7 TRBV5-1 CASSTGLAGALNEQYF
TRBJ2-7 TRBV5-4 CASSKGQIYEQYF
TRBJ2-3 TRBV4-3 CASSQDFGTSYTDTQYF
TRBJ2-5 TRBV5-1 CASSLWSSGETQYF
TRBJ2-1 TRBV5-1 CASSPGTTTYNEQFF
TRBJ2-4 TRBV6-1 CASSERRSGTSKNIQYF
TRBJ2-7 TRBV12-3/TRBV12-4 CASSYTGGASYEQYF
TRBJ2-5 TRBV29-1 CSVEIQETQYF
TRBJ2-1 TRBV5-1 CASSKGEAEQFF
TRBJ1-1 TRBV7-2 CATLAEGNTEAFF
TRBJ2-1 TRBV11-2 CASSLTGGNYNEQFF
TRBJ2-2 TRBV30 CAWSPRLAGGPNGELFF
TRBJ2-5 TRBV5-1 CASRYAGLPQETQYF
TRBJ2-7 TRBV5-1 CASSLDVYEQYF
TRBJ1-1 TRBV5-1 CASPGPKPLNTEAFF
TRBJ2-2 TRBV2 CASSVRRAGELFF